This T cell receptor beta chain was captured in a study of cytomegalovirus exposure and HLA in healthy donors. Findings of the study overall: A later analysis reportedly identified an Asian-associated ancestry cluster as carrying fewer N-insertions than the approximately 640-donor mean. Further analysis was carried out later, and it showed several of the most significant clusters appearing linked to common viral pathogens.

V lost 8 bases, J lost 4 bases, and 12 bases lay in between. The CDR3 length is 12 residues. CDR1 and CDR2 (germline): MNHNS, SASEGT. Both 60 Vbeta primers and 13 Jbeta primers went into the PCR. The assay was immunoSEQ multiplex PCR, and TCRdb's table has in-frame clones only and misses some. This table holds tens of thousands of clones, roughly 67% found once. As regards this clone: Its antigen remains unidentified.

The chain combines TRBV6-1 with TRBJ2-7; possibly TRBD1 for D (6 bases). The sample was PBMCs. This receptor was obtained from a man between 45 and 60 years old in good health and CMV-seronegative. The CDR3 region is CASSRGGYEQYF. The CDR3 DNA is TGTGCCAGCTCCAGGGGCGGGTACGAGCAGTACTTC.